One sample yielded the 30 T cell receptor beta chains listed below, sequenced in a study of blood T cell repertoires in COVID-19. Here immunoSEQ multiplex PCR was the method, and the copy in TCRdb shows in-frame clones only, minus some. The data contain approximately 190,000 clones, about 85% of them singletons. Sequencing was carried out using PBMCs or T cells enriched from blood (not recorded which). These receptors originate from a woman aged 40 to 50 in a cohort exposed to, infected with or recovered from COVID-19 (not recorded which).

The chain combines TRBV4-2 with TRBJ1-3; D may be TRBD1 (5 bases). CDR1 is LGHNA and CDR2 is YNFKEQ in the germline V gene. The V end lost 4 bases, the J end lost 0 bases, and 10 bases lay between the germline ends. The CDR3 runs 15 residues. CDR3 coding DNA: TGTGCCAGCAGCCCGGCGACAGCCTCTGGAAACACCATATATTTT. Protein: CASSPATASGNTIYF.

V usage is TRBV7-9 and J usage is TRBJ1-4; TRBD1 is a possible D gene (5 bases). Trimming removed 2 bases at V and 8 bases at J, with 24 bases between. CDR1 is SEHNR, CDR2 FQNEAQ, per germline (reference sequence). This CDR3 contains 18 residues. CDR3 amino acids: CASSLSPGLTRSREKLFF. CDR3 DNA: TGTGCCAGCAGCTTAAGTCCGGGACTTACACGTAGTCGGGAAAAACTGTTTTTT.

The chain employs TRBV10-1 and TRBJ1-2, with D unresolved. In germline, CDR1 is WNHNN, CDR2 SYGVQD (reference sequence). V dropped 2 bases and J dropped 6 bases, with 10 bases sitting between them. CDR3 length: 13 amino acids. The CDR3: CASSEEVGDGYTF. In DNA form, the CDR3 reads TGCGCCAGCAGTGAGGAGGTCGGAGATGGCTACACCTTC.

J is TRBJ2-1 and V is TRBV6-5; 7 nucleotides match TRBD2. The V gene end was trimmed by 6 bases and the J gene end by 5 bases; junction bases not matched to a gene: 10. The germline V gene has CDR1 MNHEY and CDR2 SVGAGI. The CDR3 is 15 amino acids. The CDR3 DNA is TGTGCCAGCAGCTCCCCGTGGGAGGGCCACAATGAGCAGTTCTTC. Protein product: CASSSPWEGHNEQFF.

CDR3 residues: CASSSWTGETHEQYF. The CDR3 DNA reads TGTGCCAGCAGTTCGTGGACAGGGGAAACCCACGAGCAGTACTTC. V is TRBV28 and J is TRBJ2-7; 9 bases map to TRBD1. This CDR3 comprises 15 residues. J gave up 5 bases and V 4 bases, and 9 bases lay outside the gene matches. Germline lookup yields CDR1 MDHEN and CDR2 SYDVKM. Full variable domain (remainder filled in from reference TRBV28 and TRBJ2-7): DVKVTQSSRYLVKRTGEKVFLECVQDMDHENMFWYRQDPGLGLRLIYFSYDVKMKEKGDIPEGYSVSREKKERFSLILESASTNQTSMYLCASSSWTGETHEQYFGPGTRLTVT.

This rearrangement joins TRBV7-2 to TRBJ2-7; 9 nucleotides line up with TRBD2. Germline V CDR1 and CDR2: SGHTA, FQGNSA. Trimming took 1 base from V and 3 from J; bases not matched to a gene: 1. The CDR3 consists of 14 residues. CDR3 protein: CASSLVAGVYEQYF. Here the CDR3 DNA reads TGTGCCAGCAGCTTAGTAGCGGGAGTCTACGAGCAGTACTTC.

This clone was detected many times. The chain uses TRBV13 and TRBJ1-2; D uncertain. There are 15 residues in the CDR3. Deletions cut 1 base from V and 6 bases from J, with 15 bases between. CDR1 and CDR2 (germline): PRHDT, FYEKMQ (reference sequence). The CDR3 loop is CASSLAFQNLDGYTF. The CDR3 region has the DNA TGTGCCAGCAGCTTAGCTTTCCAGAATTTGGATGGCTACACCTTC.

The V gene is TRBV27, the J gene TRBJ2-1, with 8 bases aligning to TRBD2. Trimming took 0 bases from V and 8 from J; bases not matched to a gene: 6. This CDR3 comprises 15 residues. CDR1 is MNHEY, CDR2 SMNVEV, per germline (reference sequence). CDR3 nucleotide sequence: TGTGCCAGCAGTTTATCCCCCATACTAGCGGATGAGCAGTTCTTC. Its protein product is CASSLSPILADEQFF.

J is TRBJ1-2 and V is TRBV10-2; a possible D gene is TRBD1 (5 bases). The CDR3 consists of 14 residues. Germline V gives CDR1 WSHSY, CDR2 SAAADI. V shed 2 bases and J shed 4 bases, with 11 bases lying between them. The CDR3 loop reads CASSENQGRYGYTF. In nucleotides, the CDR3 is TGCGCCAGCAGTGAGAATCAGGGTCGCTATGGCTACACCTTC.

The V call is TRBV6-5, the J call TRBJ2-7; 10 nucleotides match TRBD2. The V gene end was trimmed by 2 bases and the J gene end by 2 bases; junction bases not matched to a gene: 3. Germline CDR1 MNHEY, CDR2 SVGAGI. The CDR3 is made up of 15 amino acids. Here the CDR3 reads CASSYGTSATYEQYF. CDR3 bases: TGTGCCAGCAGTTACGGGACTAGCGCAACCTACGAGCAGTACTTC.

The CDR3 sequence: CASRNGQVAYNEQFF. The CDR3 DNA reads TGTGCCAGCAGAAACGGACAGGTAGCCTACAATGAGCAGTTCTTC. The gene calls are TRBV27 and TRBJ2-1; 7 positions match TRBD1. Germline assignment: CDR1 MNHEY and CDR2 SMNVEV (reference sequence). Trimming cost V 6 bases and J 2 bases; bases outside gene matches: 7. The CDR3 covers 15 residues.

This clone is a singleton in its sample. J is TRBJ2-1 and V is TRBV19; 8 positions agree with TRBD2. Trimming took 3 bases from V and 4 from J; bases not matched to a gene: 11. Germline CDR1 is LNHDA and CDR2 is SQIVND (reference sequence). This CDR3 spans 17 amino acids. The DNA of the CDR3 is TGTGCCAGTAGTATGCGACATTGGCGGGAGGCGTACAATGAGCAGTTCTTC. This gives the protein CASSMRHWREAYNEQFF.

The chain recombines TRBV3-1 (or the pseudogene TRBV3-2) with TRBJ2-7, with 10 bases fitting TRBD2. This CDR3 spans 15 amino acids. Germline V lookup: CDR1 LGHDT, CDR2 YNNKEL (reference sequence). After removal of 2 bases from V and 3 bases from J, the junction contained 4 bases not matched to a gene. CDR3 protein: CASSQLSSGSYEQYF. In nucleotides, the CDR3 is TGTGCCAGCAGCCAACTTTCTAGCGGGAGCTACGAGCAGTACTTC.

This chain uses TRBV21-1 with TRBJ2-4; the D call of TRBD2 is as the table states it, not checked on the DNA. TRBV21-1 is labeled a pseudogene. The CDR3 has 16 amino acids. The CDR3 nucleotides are TGTGCCAGCAGCGGGGGGACTAGCGTAACCGCGAACATTCAGTACTTC. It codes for CASSGGTSVTANIQYF.

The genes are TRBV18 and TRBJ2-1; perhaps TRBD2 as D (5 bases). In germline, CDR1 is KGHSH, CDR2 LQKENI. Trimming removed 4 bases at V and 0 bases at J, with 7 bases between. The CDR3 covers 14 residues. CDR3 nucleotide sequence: TGTGCCAGCTCACTTGGAGGCTCCTACAATGAGCAGTTCTTC. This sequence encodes CASSLGGSYNEQFF.

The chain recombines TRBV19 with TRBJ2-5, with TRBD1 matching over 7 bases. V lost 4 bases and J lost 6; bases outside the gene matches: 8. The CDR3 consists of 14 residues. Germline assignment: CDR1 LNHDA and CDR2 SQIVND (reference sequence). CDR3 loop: CASSKGTAAQTQYF. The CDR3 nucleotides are TGTGCCAGTAGTAAAGGGACAGCCGCACAGACCCAGTACTTC.

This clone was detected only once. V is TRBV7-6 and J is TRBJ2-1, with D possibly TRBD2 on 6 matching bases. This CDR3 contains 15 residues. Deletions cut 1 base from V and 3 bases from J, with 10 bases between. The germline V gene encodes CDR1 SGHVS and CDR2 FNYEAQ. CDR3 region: CASSLVGGGYNEQFF. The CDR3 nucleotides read TGTGCCAGCAGCTTAGTGGGGGGAGGCTACAATGAGCAGTTCTTC.

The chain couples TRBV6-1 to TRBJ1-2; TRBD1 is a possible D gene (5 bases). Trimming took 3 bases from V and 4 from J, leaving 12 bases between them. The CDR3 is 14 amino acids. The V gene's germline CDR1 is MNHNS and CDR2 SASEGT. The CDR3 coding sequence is TGTGCCAGCAGTGAGCGGGAGGGGAGCTATGGCTACACCTTC. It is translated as CASSEREGSYGYTF.

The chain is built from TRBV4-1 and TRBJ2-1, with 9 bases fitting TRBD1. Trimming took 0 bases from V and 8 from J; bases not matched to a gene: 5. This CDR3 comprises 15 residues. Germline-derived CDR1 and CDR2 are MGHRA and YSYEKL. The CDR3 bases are TGCGCCAGCAGCCAAGAAGGGACAGGGCTGGATGAGCAGTTCTTC. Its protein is CASSQEGTGLDEQFF.

The CDR3: CASSTGQHNTEAFF. The CDR3 DNA is TGTGCCAGCAGCACTGGACAGCATAACACTGAAGCTTTCTTT. This chain links TRBV5-4 with TRBJ1-1; possibly TRBD1 for D (6 bases). From germline, CDR1 is SGHNT and CDR2 YYREEE (reference sequence). This CDR3 is built from 14 residues. Trimming removed 4 bases from V and 2 bases from J, with 12 bases in between.

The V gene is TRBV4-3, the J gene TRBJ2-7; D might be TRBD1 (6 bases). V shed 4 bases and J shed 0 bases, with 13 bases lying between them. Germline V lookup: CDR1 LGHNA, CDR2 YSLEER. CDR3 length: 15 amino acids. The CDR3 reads CASSLEDSSSYEQYF. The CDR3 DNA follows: TGCGCCAGCAGCCTAGAGGACAGTAGCTCCTACGAGCAGTACTTC.

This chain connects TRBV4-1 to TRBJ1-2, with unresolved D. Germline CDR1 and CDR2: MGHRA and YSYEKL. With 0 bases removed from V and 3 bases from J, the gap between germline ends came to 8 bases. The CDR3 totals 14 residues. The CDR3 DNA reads TGCGCCAGCAGCCAAGAGCGGGCCCACTATGGCTACACCTTC. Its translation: CASSQERAHYGYTF.

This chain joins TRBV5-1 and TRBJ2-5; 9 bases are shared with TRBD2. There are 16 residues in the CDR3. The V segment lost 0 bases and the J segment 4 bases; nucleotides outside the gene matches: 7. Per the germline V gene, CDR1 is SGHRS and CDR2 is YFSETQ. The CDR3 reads CASSLDARGGVETQYF. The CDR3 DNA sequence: TGCGCCAGCAGCTTGGACGCGCGGGGGGGCGTAGAGACCCAGTACTTC.

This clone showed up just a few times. The CDR3 protein is CASSRTVYNEKLFF. CDR3 DNA: TGTGCCAGTAGTAGGACAGTGTATAATGAAAAACTGTTTTTT. This chain connects TRBV19 to TRBJ1-4; possible D gene TRBD1, 6 bases. The ends were cut back, 4 bases at V and 4 bases at J, with 10 bases in the middle. The CDR3 covers 14 residues. Germline lookup yields CDR1 LNHDA and CDR2 SQIVND (reference sequence).

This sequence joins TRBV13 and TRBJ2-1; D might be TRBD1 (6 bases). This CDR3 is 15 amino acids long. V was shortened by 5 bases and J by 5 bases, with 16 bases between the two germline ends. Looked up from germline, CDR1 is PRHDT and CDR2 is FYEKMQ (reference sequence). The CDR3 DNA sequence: TGTGCCAGCAGCGGTCAGGGGACACTCCACAATGAGCAGTTCTTC. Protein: CASSGQGTLHNEQFF.

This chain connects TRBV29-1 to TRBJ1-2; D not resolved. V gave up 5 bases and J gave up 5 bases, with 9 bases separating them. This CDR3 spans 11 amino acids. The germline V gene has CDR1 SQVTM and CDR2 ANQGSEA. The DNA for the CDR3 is TGCAGCGTTCTCGATCGGTATGGCTACACCTTC. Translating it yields CSVLDRYGYTF.

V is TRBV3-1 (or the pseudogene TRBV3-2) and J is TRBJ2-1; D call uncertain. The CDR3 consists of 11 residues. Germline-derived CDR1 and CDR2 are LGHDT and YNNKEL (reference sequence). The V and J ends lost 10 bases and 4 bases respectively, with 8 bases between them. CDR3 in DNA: TGTGCCACCGAACATTACAATGAGCAGTTCTTC. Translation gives CATEHYNEQFF.

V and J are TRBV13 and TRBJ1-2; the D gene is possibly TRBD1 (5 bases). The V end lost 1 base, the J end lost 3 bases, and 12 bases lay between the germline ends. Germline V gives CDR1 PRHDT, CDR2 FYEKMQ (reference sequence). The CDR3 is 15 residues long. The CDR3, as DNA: TGTGCCAGCAGCTTAGTACCGGAGGGGCACTATGGCTACACCTTC. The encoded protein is CASSLVPEGHYGYTF.

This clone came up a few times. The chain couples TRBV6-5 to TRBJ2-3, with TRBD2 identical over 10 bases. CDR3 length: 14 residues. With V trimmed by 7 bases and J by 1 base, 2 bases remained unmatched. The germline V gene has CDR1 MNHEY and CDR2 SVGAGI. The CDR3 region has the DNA TGTGCCAGCAAACTAGCGGGACGCACAGATACGCAGTATTTT. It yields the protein CASKLAGRTDTQYF.

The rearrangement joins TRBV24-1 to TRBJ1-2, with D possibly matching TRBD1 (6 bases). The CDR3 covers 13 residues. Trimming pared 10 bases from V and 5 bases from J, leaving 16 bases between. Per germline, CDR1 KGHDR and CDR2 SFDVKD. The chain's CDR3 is CATTDSLGYGYTF. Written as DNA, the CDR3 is TGTGCCACAACGGACAGTCTAGGGTATGGCTACACCTTC.